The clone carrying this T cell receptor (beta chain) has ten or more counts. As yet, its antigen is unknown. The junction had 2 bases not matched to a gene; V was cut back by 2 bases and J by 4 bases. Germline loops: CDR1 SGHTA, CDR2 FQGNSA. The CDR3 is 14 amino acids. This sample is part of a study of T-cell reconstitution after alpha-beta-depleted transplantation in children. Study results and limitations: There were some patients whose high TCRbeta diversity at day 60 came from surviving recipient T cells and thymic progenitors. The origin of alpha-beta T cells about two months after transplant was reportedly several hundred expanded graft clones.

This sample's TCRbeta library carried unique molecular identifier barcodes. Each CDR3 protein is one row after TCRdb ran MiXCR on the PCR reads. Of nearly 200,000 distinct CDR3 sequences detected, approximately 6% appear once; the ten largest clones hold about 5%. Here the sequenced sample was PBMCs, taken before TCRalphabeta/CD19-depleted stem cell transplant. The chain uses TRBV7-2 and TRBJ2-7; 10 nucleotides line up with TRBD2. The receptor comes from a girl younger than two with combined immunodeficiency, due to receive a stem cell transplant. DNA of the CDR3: TGTGCCAGCAGCTTAAGACTAGCGGGTTACGAGCAGTACTTC. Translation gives CASSLRLAGYEQYF.